Only a few counts were recorded for the clone carrying this TCR beta chain. These data originate in a study of blood T cell repertoires in COVID-19. Across the whole study: Some COVID-19 samples were acute and others convalescent; all came from the United States, Italy and Spain. Sample material is recorded as cDNA or gDNA derived from T cells, B-cell-depleted T cells, or PBMCs.

Per the study methods: The authors estimated nucleated cell counts from reference gene primer amplification. Generated by immunoSEQ multiplex PCR, the TCRdb table keeps only in-frame clones and is missing some. The V and J calls and clone size were taken over from that table, and D and trimming were inferred from the DNA. The sample yields about 190,000 clones, about 88% seen once. This CDR3 comprises 17 residues. V was trimmed by 0 bases and J by 2 bases, leaving 14 bases between them. CDR1 and CDR2 (germline): LGHNA, YSLEER. Sequencing was performed on peripheral blood. The TCR originated in an older man with active or convalescent COVID-19. The chain is built from TRBV4-3 and TRBJ2-1; TRBD2 might be the D (6 bases). The CDR3 loop reads CASSQDSGGGAYNEQFF. In DNA, the CDR3 is TGCGCCAGCAGCCAAGATTCTGGGGGAGGTGCCTACAATGAGCAGTTCTTC.